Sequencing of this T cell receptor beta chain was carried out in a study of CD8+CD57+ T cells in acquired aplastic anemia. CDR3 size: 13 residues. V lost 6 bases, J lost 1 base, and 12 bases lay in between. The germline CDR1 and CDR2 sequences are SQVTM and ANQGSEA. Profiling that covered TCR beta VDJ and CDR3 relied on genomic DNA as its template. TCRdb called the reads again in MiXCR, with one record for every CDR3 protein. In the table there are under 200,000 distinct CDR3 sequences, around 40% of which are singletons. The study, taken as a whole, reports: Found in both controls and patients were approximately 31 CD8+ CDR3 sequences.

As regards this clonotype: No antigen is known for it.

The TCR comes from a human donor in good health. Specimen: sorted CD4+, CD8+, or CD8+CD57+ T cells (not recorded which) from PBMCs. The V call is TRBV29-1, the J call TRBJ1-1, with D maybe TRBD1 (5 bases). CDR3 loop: CSVRSRENTEAFF. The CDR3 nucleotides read TGCAGCGTGAGGTCCAGGGAGAACACTGAAGCTTTCTTT.